Each of the 21 T cell receptor beta chains below was sequenced from the same sample in a study of cytomegalovirus exposure and HLA in healthy donors. Generated by immunoSEQ multiplex PCR, the TCRdb table keeps only in-frame clones and is missing some. The sample shows about 130,000 clones, roughly 90% of them seen only once. Input material: PBMCs. These receptors originate from a man aged 30 to 45 in good health and CMV-seronegative.

The genes are TRBV28 and TRBJ1-5; no reliable D call. This CDR3 is 12 amino acids long. Trimming left V 8 bases short and J 3 bases short, with 8 bases between. Germline V gene lookup returns CDR1 MDHEN and CDR2 SYDVKM. CDR3 DNA sequence: TGTGCCAGCGACACCAACAATCAGCCCCAGCATTTT. It codes for CASDTNNQPQHF.

The chain couples TRBV5-1 to TRBJ1-3; D call uncertain. This CDR3 region has 15 residues. The V end lost 4 bases, the J end lost 3 bases, and 14 bases lay between the germline ends. Germline V gene lookup returns CDR1 SGHRS and CDR2 YFSETQ. For the CDR3, the DNA is TGCGCCAGCAGCCGTACCGGAGGCTATGGAAACACCATATATTTT. Translated, it gives CASSRTGGYGNTIYF.

The V gene is TRBV5-1, the J gene TRBJ1-1, with D possibly TRBD1 on 6 matching bases. The CDR3 totals 18 residues. Per germline, CDR1 SGHRS and CDR2 YFSETQ. With 1 base removed from V and 2 bases from J, the gap between germline ends came to 21 bases. CDR3 residues: CASSLLGGRGATNTEAFF. In DNA form, the CDR3 reads TGCGCCAGCAGCTTGTTAGGAGGCAGGGGCGCAACAAACACTGAAGCTTTCTTT. Looking up the rest from reference TRBV5-1 and TRBJ1-1 gives the full variable domain: KAGVTQTPRYLIKTRGQQVTLSCSPISGHRSVSWYQQTPGQGLQFLFEYFSETQRNKGNFPGRFSGRQFSNSRSEMNVSTLELGDSALYLCASSLLGGRGATNTEAFFGQGTRLTVV.

This clone has just a few counts. The chain joins TRBV2 to TRBJ2-7; TRBD1 matches at 8 bases. V lost 8 bases, J lost 1 base, and 4 bases stayed unmatched. From germline, CDR1 is SNHLY and CDR2 FYNNEI. The CDR3 runs to 13 residues. As DNA, the CDR3 is TGTGCCAGCGTCCGGGACAGGTCCTACGAGCAGTACTTC. Translated, it gives CASVRDRSYEQYF. Supplemented by reference TRBV2 and TRBJ2-7, the full variable domain reads EPEVTQTPSHQVTQMGQEVILRCVPISNHLYFYWYRQILGQKVEFLVSFYNNEISEKSEIFDDQFSVERPDGSNFTLKIRSTKLEDSAMYFCASVRDRSYEQYFGPGTRLTVT.

This chain links TRBV10-3 with TRBJ1-1; a weak D match, TRBD1 (6 bases). Germline CDR1 and CDR2: ENHRY and SYGVKD. This CDR3 comprises 13 residues. V lost 10 bases to trimming and J lost 1 base, with 13 bases between them. The CDR3 loop reads CATRTAPNTEAFF. The CDR3 DNA sequence: TGTGCCACCCGGACAGCGCCGAACACTGAAGCTTTCTTT.

This chain uses TRBV4-3 with TRBJ1-5; no reliable D call. Germline-derived CDR1 and CDR2 are LGHNA and YSLEER. Trimming stripped 1 base from V and 7 bases from J, with 8 bases between. The CDR3 runs to 13 residues. As DNA, the CDR3 is TGCGCCAGCAGCCAAGGGGCGGGACAGCCCCAGCATTTT. This sequence encodes CASSQGAGQPQHF.

This chain uses TRBV7-3 with TRBJ2-1; 8 bases are a match to TRBD2. Germline CDR1 SGHTA, CDR2 FQGTGA. The CDR3 has 16 residues. V dropped 0 bases and J dropped 6; count of bases not matched to a gene: 7. The CDR3 DNA reads TGTGCCAGCAGCTTAACACCCCTGCTAGCGGGCAATGAGCAGTTCTTC. Protein: CASSLTPLLAGNEQFF.

The V gene is TRBV5-6, the J gene TRBJ2-3; D not resolved. The CDR3 covers 15 residues. Germline assignment: CDR1 SGHDT and CDR2 YYEEEE. V lost 4 bases and J lost 0, with 12 bases in between. The CDR3 sequence: CASSPSIVSTDTQYF. CDR3 nucleotide sequence: TGTGCCAGCAGCCCCTCTATAGTTAGCACAGATACGCAGTATTTT.

The J gene is TRBJ1-1, the V gene TRBV27; 7 bases are shared with TRBD1. CDR1 and CDR2 from the germline V gene are MNHEY and SMNVEV (reference sequence). The CDR3 spans 13 residues. Trimming removed 6 bases from V and 4 bases from J; junction bases left unmatched: 5. CDR3 coding DNA: TGTGCCAGCAGACGACAGGGTGGCACTGAAGCTTTCTTT. Translation: CASRRQGGTEAFF.

The V and J genes are TRBV19 and TRBJ1-2; 8 bases are a match to TRBD1. The germline V gene encodes CDR1 LNHDA and CDR2 SQIVND (reference sequence). This CDR3 has 17 amino acids. Trimming removed 1 base from V and 1 base from J; junction bases left unmatched: 8. As DNA, the CDR3 is TGTGCCAGTAGTATAGTTTGGGACAGGAGAATTAACTATGGCTACACCTTC. It specifies CASSIVWDRRINYGYTF.

V gene TRBV5-1 combines with J gene TRBJ2-7; maybe TRBD1 (6 bases). Trimming took off 2 bases at V and 4 bases at J, with 10 bases between the two ends. The germline V gene has CDR1 SGHRS and CDR2 YFSETQ. CDR3 length: 13 residues. The CDR3 nucleotides are TGCGCCAGCAGCTTTAGGACAGCTTACGAGCAGTACTTC. This sequence encodes CASSFRTAYEQYF.

The chain joins TRBV7-3 to TRBJ2-7; 11 bases align to TRBD2. V lost 5 bases to trimming and J lost 1 base; unmatched junction nucleotides: 13. CDR3 length: 18 residues. Germline CDR1 SGHTA, CDR2 FQGTGA. The CDR3, as DNA: TGTGCCAGCAGCGAATTAAATCTTGGGACTAGCGGTTCCTACGAGCAGTACTTC. This sequence encodes CASSELNLGTSGSYEQYF. The whole variable domain, remainder taken from reference TRBV7-3 and TRBJ2-7, is GAGVSQTPSNKVTEKGKYVELRCDPISGHTALYWYRQSLGQGPEFLIYFQGTGAADDSGLPNDRFFAVRPEGSVSTLKIQRTERGDSAVYLCASSELNLGTSGSYEQYFGPGTRLTVT.

This chain joins TRBV4-3 and TRBJ1-1; D is unresolved. The germline V gene has CDR1 LGHNA and CDR2 YSLEER. This CDR3 spans 13 amino acids. V lost 0 bases and J 9 bases, leaving 11 bases between the germline ends. In DNA form, the CDR3 reads TGCGCCAGCAGCCAAGATGGGAGAGTCCAAGCTTTCTTT. This encodes CASSQDGRVQAFF.

The CDR3, as DNA: TGTGCCAGCAGCAAACCGGGACAGGGAACTAGAAACACCATATATTTT. This sequence encodes CASSKPGQGTRNTIYF. The rearrangement links TRBV5-6 to TRBJ1-3; the match to TRBD1 covers 9 bases. The germline gives CDR1 SGHDT, CDR2 YYEEEE. CDR3 length: 16 residues. J was trimmed by 5 bases and V by 4 bases; bases with no gene match: 10.

The chain carries TRBV5-8 and TRBJ2-1, with D tentatively TRBD2 (6 bases). The germline V gene encodes CDR1 SGHTS and CDR2 YDEGEE. V was cut by 2 bases and J by 8 bases, with 17 bases left in between. CDR3 length: 15 amino acids. The CDR3 loop reads CASSFGLAKGYEQFF. The CDR3 DNA follows: TGTGCCAGCAGCTTCGGCCTAGCGAAAGGGTATGAGCAGTTCTTC.

The J gene is TRBJ2-7, the V gene TRBV5-5; perhaps TRBD1 as D (7 bases). Trimming removed 4 bases at V and 0 bases at J, with 17 bases between. Germline V CDR1 and CDR2: SGHKS, YYEKEE (reference sequence). The CDR3 is 16 residues long. CDR3 amino acids: CASSPAGTAYSYEQYF. CDR3 coding DNA: TGTGCCAGCAGCCCGGCGGGGACAGCCTACTCCTACGAGCAGTACTTC.

The chain has TRBV7-3 and TRBJ2-1, with a tentative D call TRBD2 (6 bases). The CDR3 contains 17 residues. Trimming removed 1 base at V and 0 bases at J, with 13 bases between. Germline-derived CDR1 and CDR2 are SGHTA and FQGTGA. The CDR3 loop reads CASSLKGTPSSYNEQFF. CDR3 DNA: TGTGCCAGCAGCTTAAAGGGGACTCCGAGCTCCTACAATGAGCAGTTCTTC.

The chain uses TRBV6-5 and TRBJ2-7; tentatively, D is TRBD2 (6 bases). This CDR3 comprises 13 residues. Trimming removed 3 bases from V and 1 base from J, with 7 bases in between. The germline CDR1 and CDR2 sequences are MNHEY and SVGAGI. This chain's CDR3 is CASSYRGSYEQYF. In DNA form, the CDR3 reads TGTGCCAGCAGTTATCGGGGGTCCTACGAGCAGTACTTC.

This clone came up once. The gene calls are TRBV5-1 and TRBJ1-1; 7 nucleotides line up with TRBD1. Losses at the gene ends were 4 bases for V and 4 bases for J; bases not matched to a gene: 7. Germline lookup yields CDR1 SGHRS and CDR2 YFSETQ. This CDR3 comprises 14 residues. The DNA of the CDR3 is TGCGCCAGCAGCCGGGACAGCCATCCCACTGAAGCTTTCTTT. Translating gives CASSRDSHPTEAFF.

CDR3 loop: CASSNPWALAGDRPGFSYEQYF. CDR3 nucleotides: TGTGCTAGTTCGAATCCATGGGCACTAGCGGGAGATAGGCCCGGGTTCTCCTACGAGCAGTACTTC. The chain has TRBV12-5 and TRBJ2-7, with 11 nucleotides matching TRBD2. Per the germline V gene, CDR1 is LGHNT and CDR2 is FRNRAP. CDR3 length equals 22 residues. J was trimmed by 0 bases and V by 8 bases; bases with no gene match: 27.

The chain uses TRBV9 and TRBJ2-3; 8 bases line up with TRBD1. Looked up from germline, CDR1 is SGDLS and CDR2 is YYNGEE. This CDR3 has 15 residues. Losses at the gene ends were 3 bases for V and 6 bases for J; bases not matched to a gene: 9. As DNA, the CDR3 is TGTGCCAGCAGCGACGGACAGGGCGGATGGGATACGCAGTATTTT. This gives the protein CASSDGQGGWDTQYF.